The source of this T cell receptor (beta chain) is a study of blood T cell repertoires in COVID-19. Turning to the study itself: Sources were T cells, B-cell-depleted T cells, or PBMCs; the material itself was cDNA or gDNA.

From germline, CDR1 is SGHNT and CDR2 YENEEA. V dropped 0 bases and J dropped 3 bases, with 15 bases sitting between them. The CDR3 sequence is 17 residues long. Repertoires were generated with immunoSEQ multiplex PCR, while TCRdb's copy carries only in-frame clones and drops some. Of some 42,000 clones listed, approximately 80% are singletons. The chain combines TRBV11-3 with TRBJ2-1, with D possibly being TRBD1 (6 bases). The origin of this receptor is a man aged 50-59 years with active COVID-19. The material sequenced was peripheral blood. The CDR3 coding sequence is TGTGCCAGCAGCTTAGAGTACAGGGCGACTGGCTACAATGAGCAGTTCTTC. Translating it yields CASSLEYRATGYNEQFF.